The 20 T cell receptor beta chains in this list originate from one sample, sequenced in a study of blood T cell repertoires in COVID-19. Generated by immunoSEQ multiplex PCR, the TCRdb table keeps only in-frame clones and is missing some. The sample consists of 45,000 to 65,000 clones, roughly 87% of them appearing once. The specimen was peripheral blood. The origin of the receptors is a man older than 75 in a cohort sampled during active COVID-19.

The chain couples TRBV11-2 to TRBJ1-6; D is unclear. Trimming took off 1 base at V and 9 bases at J, with 13 bases between the two ends. The CDR3 has 15 amino acids. Germline V lookup: CDR1 SGHAT, CDR2 FQNNGV. The CDR3 sequence: CASSLGEAAGSPLHF. As DNA, the CDR3 is TGTGCCAGCAGCTTAGGTGAAGCCGCTGGTTCACCCCTCCACTTT.

This chain joins TRBV9 and TRBJ1-1, with D possibly matching TRBD1 (5 bases). The V end was cut by 4 bases, the J end by 0 bases, with 19 bases between. The CDR3 has 17 amino acids. The germline V gene encodes CDR1 SGDLS and CDR2 YYNGEE. The CDR3 nucleotides read TGTGCCAGCAGCCCGTGGGGCGCTGGTAAGATGAACACTGAAGCTTTCTTT. Translation: CASSPWGAGKMNTEAFF.

CDR3 loop: CASSPTGLNQPQHF. The CDR3 bases are TGTGCCAGCAGCCCCACCGGACTCAATCAGCCCCAGCATTTT. The chain employs TRBV27 and TRBJ1-5; no clear D. The germline gives CDR1 MNHEY, CDR2 SMNVEV (reference sequence). The CDR3 is 14 residues long. Deletions cut 6 bases from V and 3 bases from J, with 12 bases between.

The chain employs TRBV7-8 and TRBJ1-6; 9 bases fit TRBD1. Germline trimming cut 5 bases from V and 8 bases from J; bases unmatched to any gene: 4. The CDR3 runs 14 residues. CDR1 is SGHVS and CDR2 is FQNEAQ in the germline V gene. CDR3 sequence (DNA): TGTGCCAGCAGCCCGAGGACAGGGGATTCACCCCTCCACTTT. Protein product: CASSPRTGDSPLHF.

The V and J genes are TRBV30 and TRBJ1-2; TRBD1 matches at 11 bases. V was clipped by 2 bases and J by 2 bases; unmatched bases: 4. The V gene's germline CDR1 is GTSNPN and CDR2 SVGIG (reference sequence). This CDR3 is built from 15 residues. The CDR3 nucleotides are TGTGCCTGGAGTCATAGGACAGGGGGCAACTATGGCTACACCTTC. Protein product: CAWSHRTGGNYGYTF.

This sequence joins TRBV2 and TRBJ2-2; 10 bases fit TRBD2. V shed 3 bases, J shed 2 bases, and the junction held 6 bases outside the gene matches. The CDR3 contains 17 residues. CDR1 is SNHLY and CDR2 is FYNNEI in the germline V gene. DNA of the CDR3: TGTGCCAGCAGTGATTTAGCGGGGGGCGTAAACACCGGGGAGCTGTTTTTT. It is translated as CASSDLAGGVNTGELFF.

The gene calls are TRBV5-1 and TRBJ1-2; no definite D call. Germline assignment: CDR1 SGHRS and CDR2 YFSETQ. V lost 4 bases and J lost 0, with 10 bases in between. The CDR3 spans 14 residues. As DNA, the CDR3 is TGCGCCAGCAGCCCCCCGGTAGCTAACTATGGCTACACCTTC. This translates into CASSPPVANYGYTF.

This CDR3 reads CASSLGLGAETQYF. DNA for the CDR3: TGTGCCAGCAGCTTAGGTTTGGGGGCTGAGACCCAGTACTTC. The chain couples TRBV13 to TRBJ2-5, with a weak D call TRBD1 (6 bases). Trimming left V 0 bases short and J 5 bases short, with 10 bases between. This CDR3 has 14 amino acids. CDR1 and CDR2 from the germline V gene are PRHDT and FYEKMQ (reference sequence).

The chain links TRBV6-2 or TRBV6-3 to TRBJ2-2; D not certain. CDR3 length equals 14 residues. Per germline, CDR1 MNHEY and CDR2 SVGEGT. V was cut by 3 bases and J by 3 bases, with 8 bases left in between. The CDR3 region is CASSYPIYTGELFF. The DNA for the CDR3 is TGTGCCAGCAGTTATCCAATTTACACCGGGGAGCTGTTTTTT.

Ten or more counts support this clone. The CDR3 DNA sequence: TGTGCCAGCAGCCAAGGCGGGACAGGGGCCTACGAGCAGTACTTC. It codes for CASSQGGTGAYEQYF. This chain links TRBV3-1 (or the pseudogene TRBV3-2) with TRBJ2-7; 10 bases agree with TRBD1. With V trimmed by 1 base and J by 2 bases, 2 bases remained unmatched. The germline V gene has CDR1 LGHDT and CDR2 YNNKEL (reference sequence). CDR3 length: 15 amino acids.

V gene TRBV7-8 combines with J gene TRBJ2-3; 10 bases are a match to TRBD1. V shed 5 bases, J shed 2 bases, and the junction held 10 bases outside the gene matches. This CDR3 spans 17 amino acids. CDR1 is SGHVS, CDR2 FQNEAQ, per germline. The CDR3 is CASSPQAGTGATDTQYF. The CDR3 DNA follows: TGTGCCAGCAGCCCCCAGGCTGGGACAGGGGCCACAGATACGCAGTATTTT.

This chain joins TRBV27 and TRBJ1-4; no definite D call. Looked up from germline, CDR1 is MNHEY and CDR2 is SMNVEV (reference sequence). V lost 7 bases and J lost 3, with 12 bases in between. This CDR3 region has 14 residues. Here the CDR3 reads CASTHQLANEKLFF. In nucleotides, the CDR3 is TGTGCCAGCACCCACCAGTTGGCTAATGAAAAACTGTTTTTT.

V gene TRBV2 combines with J gene TRBJ1-2, with 8 bases aligning to TRBD1. J lost 4 bases, V lost 7 bases, and 8 bases had no gene match. CDR3 length: 14 residues. Looked up from germline, CDR1 is SNHLY and CDR2 is FYNNEI. The CDR3 coding sequence is TGTGCCAGCAAGAGGGCAGGGGGCGTCTATGGCTACACCTTC. It translates to CASKRAGGVYGYTF.

The chain couples TRBV19 to TRBJ1-5, with D uncertain. CDR3 size: 15 residues. Germline-derived CDR1 and CDR2 are LNHDA and SQIVND (reference sequence). V was trimmed by 7 bases and J by 4 bases, leaving 17 bases between them. CDR3 in amino acids: CASTLVTVGNQPQHF. CDR3 nucleotide sequence: TGTGCCAGTACTTTAGTCACAGTTGGGAATCAGCCCCAGCATTTT.

V usage is TRBV30 and J usage is TRBJ2-7; 10 positions agree with TRBD2. J was trimmed by 5 bases and V by 1 base; bases with no gene match: 2. Germline values: CDR1 GTSNPN, CDR2 SVGIG (reference sequence). This CDR3 spans 13 amino acids. CDR3 sequence reads: CAWSGAGGDEQYF. The DNA for the CDR3 is TGTGCCTGGAGTGGAGCGGGAGGGGACGAGCAGTACTTC.

Only one count was recorded for this clone. V is TRBV18 and J is TRBJ1-3; D not resolved. CDR3 size: 14 residues. The ends were cut back, 3 bases at V and 1 base at J, with 7 bases in the middle. The germline gives CDR1 KGHSH, CDR2 LQKENI. The CDR3 is CASSPGSSGNTIYF. Here the CDR3 DNA reads TGTGCCAGCTCACCCGGGTCGTCTGGAAACACCATATATTTT.

This sequence joins TRBV19 and TRBJ1-3, with no clear D. The V end lost 4 bases, the J end lost 4 bases, and 20 bases lay between the germline ends. The CDR3 length is 17 residues. Looked up from germline, CDR1 is LNHDA and CDR2 is SQIVND (reference sequence). CDR3 bases: TGTGCCAGTAGTACCCCGGGGTCGTTTATATCCGGAAACACCATATATTTT. This gives the protein CASSTPGSFISGNTIYF.

CDR3 region: CASRRDRGLGEQFF. The CDR3 DNA reads TGTGCCAGCAGACGGGACAGGGGGCTAGGGGAGCAGTTCTTC. The rearrangement uses TRBV7-9 and TRBJ2-1; 12 positions match TRBD1. The ends lost 6 bases at V and 10 bases at J; junction bases unmatched: 7. Germline V gene sequence: CDR1 SEHNR, CDR2 FQNEAQ (reference sequence). This CDR3 has 14 residues.

This clone was observed once. This chain uses TRBV18 with TRBJ1-1; D is undetermined. V dropped 3 bases and J dropped 5 bases, with 16 bases sitting between them. The CDR3 is 15 residues long. CDR1 is KGHSH, CDR2 LQKENI, per germline. The CDR3 DNA is TGTGCCAGCTCACCCCTCATCGGGGAGAGGACTGAAGCTTTCTTT. Protein: CASSPLIGERTEAFF.

This chain joins TRBV5-6 and TRBJ2-3; 12 bases map to TRBD2. The CDR3 covers 18 residues. With 3 bases clipped from V and 0 bases from J, the junction kept 8 bases outside the gene matches. Germline values: CDR1 SGHDT, CDR2 YYEEEE. The CDR3 DNA reads as TGTGCCAGCAGCTCCCCTAGCGGGAGGGCCAGGAGCACAGATACGCAGTATTTT. Protein: CASSSPSGRARSTDTQYF.